The 16 T cell receptor beta chains given below trace back to one sample, sequenced in a study of Ad26.COV2.S vaccination and SARS-CoV-2 variants. Generated by immunoSEQ multiplex PCR, the TCRdb table keeps only in-frame clones and is missing some. The sample includes about 400,000 clones, approximately 89% of them seen just once. Sample treatment: some 19 received Ad26.COV2.S at low or high dose, single or two shots; 5 received placebo; per-sample allocation not given. It was on day 63 after the first vaccine or placebo injection that samples were taken. The specimen comprised peripheral blood, sampled in a trial of Ad26.COV2.S vaccine versus placebo. All receptors derive from a person aged 18-65 years who received the Ad26.COV2.S COVID-19 vaccine or a placebo.

The chain couples TRBV7-2 to TRBJ1-1, with 8 nucleotides matching TRBD1. The J segment lost 7 bases and the V segment lost 4 bases, leaving 5 bases of the junction unmatched. CDR3 length: 13 amino acids. Germline-derived CDR1 and CDR2 are SGHTA and FQGNSA. In DNA form, the CDR3 reads TGTGCCAGCAGCTGGGGACAGGAGAGTGAAGCTTTCTTT. It translates to CASSWGQESEAFF.

This chain connects TRBV9 to TRBJ2-1; 13 nucleotides match TRBD2. Germline V gene sequence: CDR1 SGDLS, CDR2 YYNGEE. Trimming took 4 bases from V and 8 from J; bases not matched to a gene: 15. The CDR3 totals 18 residues. CDR3 in amino acids: CASSTEAGLAGATDEQFF. In nucleotides, the CDR3 is TGTGCCAGCAGCACGGAAGCCGGACTAGCGGGAGCTACCGATGAGCAGTTCTTC.

The gene calls are TRBV5-4 and TRBJ2-1, with TRBD2 matching over 11 bases. In germline, CDR1 is SGHNT, CDR2 YYREEE (reference sequence). This CDR3 has 15 amino acids. The junction had 6 bases not matched to a gene; V was cut back by 4 bases and J by 6 bases. CDR3 residues: CASSVSGRGGNEQFF. CDR3 DNA: TGTGCCAGCAGCGTTAGCGGGAGGGGAGGCAATGAGCAGTTCTTC.

The chain employs TRBV9 and TRBJ2-7; 8 bases align to TRBD2. Per germline, CDR1 SGDLS and CDR2 YYNGEE. The CDR3 extends over 16 amino acids. Losses at the gene ends were 0 bases for V and 2 bases for J; bases not matched to a gene: 7. CDR3 amino acids: CASSVAPTSGTYEQYF. The CDR3 region has the DNA TGTGCCAGCAGCGTAGCTCCTACTAGCGGCACCTACGAGCAGTACTTC. Complete variable domain (other parts from reference TRBV9 and TRBJ2-7): DSGVTQTPKHLITATGQRVTLRCSPRSGDLSVYWYQQSLDQGLQFLIQYYNGEERAKGNILERFSAQQFPDLHSELNLSSLELGDSALYFCASSVAPTSGTYEQYFGPGTRLTVT.

This clone was seen just once. This chain links TRBV28 with TRBJ2-7, with unresolved D. Germline CDR1 is MDHEN and CDR2 is SYDVKM. The germline V and J ends were trimmed by 3 bases and 3 bases, with 9 bases remaining between them. This CDR3 spans 13 amino acids. The CDR3 reads CASSLIVGYEQYF. Written as DNA, the CDR3 is TGTGCCAGCAGTTTGATCGTGGGCTACGAGCAGTACTTC.

Only a few counts were recorded for this clone. The chain has TRBV6-1 and TRBJ1-5; 8 bases match TRBD1. Germline assignment: CDR1 MNHNS and CDR2 SASEGT. With V trimmed by 6 bases and J by 9 bases, 13 bases remained unmatched. The CDR3 contains 15 residues. CDR3 region: CASRQLPGGTGPQHF. CDR3 sequence (DNA): TGTGCCAGCAGACAGCTACCCGGGGGGACAGGGCCCCAGCATTTT.

This rearrangement joins TRBV24-1 to TRBJ2-1; D is unresolved. CDR3 size: 14 residues. Looked up from germline, CDR1 is KGHDR and CDR2 is SFDVKD. Trimming shortened V by 4 bases and J by 3 bases, and 9 bases separated the two germline ends. CDR3: CATSESGRYNEQFF. The DNA of the CDR3 is TGTGCCACCAGTGAGTCGGGTCGCTACAATGAGCAGTTCTTC.

The V call is TRBV29-1, the J call TRBJ2-1, with 14 bases aligning to TRBD2. The V gene's germline CDR1 is SQVTM and CDR2 ANQGSEA. V was clipped by 3 bases and J by 3 bases; unmatched bases: 7. This CDR3 comprises 17 residues. CDR3 nucleotides: TGCAGCGTTGAGGGGACTAGCGGGAGCCTGCACTACAATGAGCAGTTCTTC. Its translation is CSVEGTSGSLHYNEQFF.

The V gene is TRBV3-1 (or the pseudogene TRBV3-2), the J gene TRBJ1-5, with D uncertain. In germline, CDR1 is LGHDT, CDR2 YNNKEL (reference sequence). V was clipped by 3 bases and J by 3 bases, with 9 bases between them. The CDR3 sequence is 14 residues long. The CDR3 is CASSQAPSNQPQHF. CDR3 nucleotide sequence: TGTGCCAGCAGCCAGGCCCCCTCCAATCAGCCCCAGCATTTT.

The rearrangement joins TRBV12-3 or TRBV12-4 to TRBJ1-1; D is uncertain. The CDR3 loop spans 13 amino acids. The germline V and J ends were trimmed by 3 bases and 1 base, with 6 bases remaining between them. Here the CDR3 DNA reads TGTGCCAGCAGTTTTCGAGAGAACACTGAAGCTTTCTTT. Its translation is CASSFRENTEAFF.

The V and J genes are TRBV4-3 and TRBJ1-2; D remains ambiguous. Trimming removed 0 bases from V and 2 bases from J, with 4 bases in between. Germline-derived CDR1 and CDR2 are LGHNA and YSLEER. The length of the CDR3 is 13 residues. The CDR3 here is CASSQDRNYGYTF. Here the CDR3 DNA reads TGCGCCAGCAGCCAAGACAGGAACTATGGCTACACCTTC.

The chain combines TRBV4-1 with TRBJ1-4; 8 bases agree with TRBD1. Trimming cost V 3 bases and J 8 bases; bases outside gene matches: 11. The CDR3 consists of 16 residues. CDR1 is MGHRA, CDR2 YSYEKL, per germline. The CDR3 sequence: CASSQEPGQAREKLFF. The CDR3 DNA reads TGCGCCAGCAGCCAGGAACCGGGACAGGCACGGGAAAAACTGTTTTTT.

This clone appeared a few times. The sample has other DNA sequences that encode this CDR3 too. The chain combines TRBV4-1 with TRBJ2-6, with D unclear. CDR3 size: 17 residues. V lost 0 bases and J 4 bases, leaving 13 bases between the germline ends. The germline V gene has CDR1 MGHRA and CDR2 YSYEKL. CDR3 nucleotides: TGCGCCAGCAGCCAAGATAATGGCCCCCCCGGGGCCAACGTCCTGACTTTC. As protein: CASSQDNGPPGANVLTF.

This chain connects TRBV4-1 to TRBJ1-3, with unresolved D. Trimming removed 8 bases from V and 4 bases from J, with 12 bases in between. This CDR3 comprises 13 residues. Germline lookup yields CDR1 MGHRA and CDR2 YSYEKL. CDR3 nucleotides: TGCGCCAGCGGGCCTGCAGTAGGAAACACCATATATTTT. Its translation: CASGPAVGNTIYF.

The V gene is TRBV7-9, the J gene TRBJ2-5; no clear D gene. Germline V lookup: CDR1 SEHNR, CDR2 FQNEAQ (reference sequence). The CDR3 is 15 amino acids. Trimming removed 5 bases from V and 5 bases from J, with 18 bases in between. The CDR3 DNA reads as TGTGCCAGCAGCCCACCCGGTGTTGGGGTGGAGACCCAGTACTTC. The encoded protein is CASSPPGVGVETQYF.

J is TRBJ1-2 and V is TRBV5-4; tentatively, D is TRBD1 (6 bases). V was shortened by 1 base and J by 5 bases, with 9 bases between the two germline ends. This CDR3 is built from 13 residues. The germline V gene has CDR1 SGHNT and CDR2 YYREEE (reference sequence). DNA of the CDR3: TGTGCCAGCAGCTTGCGGACAGTATATGGCTACACCTTC. It specifies CASSLRTVYGYTF.